This TCR beta chain was documented in a study of T cells after yellow fever vaccination. The length of the CDR3 is 15 residues. The V gene lost 4 bases and the J gene lost 9 bases, with 22 bases spanning the gap. In germline, CDR1 is SGHTA, CDR2 FQGNSA. Regarding the study as a whole: Subsequent to the booster, the majority of primary-vaccination clones reappeared (under 98% CD4, around 85% CD8). The presence of abundant clonotypes contaminating from the bulk population was possible in FACS-sorted repertoires.

About this clonotype itself: Its antigen is as yet unknown.

TCRdb reprocessed the 5' RACE reads with MiXCR, giving one entry per CDR3 protein. The sample lists approximately 550,000 distinct CDR3 sequences, about 19% occurring once. This sequence was found in a man aged 25 to 40 who received the YFV17D yellow fever vaccine. This rearrangement joins TRBV7-2 to TRBJ2-7; D possibly corresponds to TRBD1 (6 bases). The material was PBMCs, obtained 15 days after the yellow fever booster vaccination. This chain's CDR3 is CASSSAAAGDVGQYF. For the CDR3, the DNA is TGTGCCAGCAGCTCCGCCGCCGCAGGGGATGTTGGGCAGTACTTC.